This T cell receptor beta chain is from a study of Ad26.COV2.S vaccination and SARS-CoV-2 variants (dated by TCRdb to the early 2020s). Regarding the complete study: Vaccine-arm donors came from COV1001, a multicentre, randomized, double-blind, placebo-controlled phase I-IIa trial of Ad26.COV2.S in healthy adults. Ad26.COV2.S was administered intramuscularly at 5 x 10^10 or 1 x 10^11 viral particles, either as a single shot or as two shots given 56 days apart. Throughout the experiments and outcome assessment, investigators stayed blinded to trial group allocation. The specificity and breadth of SARS-CoV-2-reactive T cell receptors after Ad26.COV2.S vaccination were assessed by TCRbeta repertoire sequencing. A total of some 30 samples were included in the TCR-sequenced set, comprising approximately 20 Ad26.COV2.S vaccine recipients, 5 placebo recipients and 8 SARS-CoV-2 convalescent individuals. Participants in the trial were split at random into five groups of five each, receiving low-dose or high-dose Ad26.COV2.S once or twice, or else placebo on both occasions.

Trimming removed 4 bases from V and 8 bases from J, leaving 17 bases between the germline ends. The CDR3 covers 14 residues, taking in both the cysteine and the phenylalanine. The retained sequence is limited to the CDR3, 42 bases, with the frame set at the first base. The germline V gene encodes CDR1 LGHDT and CDR2 YNNKEL (reference sequence). Findings and caveats that apply to the study as a whole: After vaccination, substantial breadth of spike-specific CD8+ and CD4+ T cell responses was reported. The authors noted that the TCR breadth and depth analyses may have underestimated total T cell responses. Compared with placebo recipients, Ad26.COV2.S recipients showed higher spike-specific TCR breadth (P = 0.0014). The study lacked the statistical power to compare responses across vaccine doses or regimens. Vaccine and placebo recipients had comparable non-spike TCR breadth, which fits with the vaccine containing only spike.

The immunoSEQ Assay was the method used to sequence TCRbeta CDR3 regions. After extraction, genomic DNA underwent amplification by bias-controlled multiplex PCR, followed by high-throughput sequencing. In the paper's pipeline: To quantify the absolute abundance of every unique TCRbeta CDR3 region, sequences were collapsed and filtered. T cell fraction was estimated by normalizing TCRbeta template counts to usable DNA, which was measured by amplifying reference genes present in all nucleated cells. Repertoire TCRs were annotated as SARS-CoV-2-specific by exact matching of V gene, CDR3 amino acid sequence and J gene to a known reactive TCR set. MIRA supplied the reference SARS-CoV-2 TCR set, which was filtered for enrichment in COVID-19-positive ImmuneCODE repertoires so that public or cross-reactive TCRs were removed. Drawing on the MIRA antigens, annotated TCRs were analysed further at the level of specific ORF or position within ORF. Depth was the summed frequency of annotated unique rearrangements, while breadth was defined as annotated unique rearrangements over total unique productive rearrangements. Two-sided Wilcoxon rank-sum tests were used to compare TCR breadth between groups. TCRdb re-hosts the immuneACCESS table, in-frame sequences only. Its copies lack some clones; in the studies checked, an unresolved V gene accounts for under half of them, and the cause for the rest is not known. Clonal size and the V and J genes are those of that table, whereas D and trimming came from the DNA. The sample profile shows about half a million clones; roughly 87% of them were found once. The ten most abundant clones make up about 1.5% of the sample.

There are a few counts of this clone. Its specific antigen is unknown. No quality values exist for individual bases; no much larger clone is one base distant. Taken with the paper, the label for treatment or condition translates to: roughly 20 received Ad26.COV2.S at low or high dose, single or two shots; about five received placebo; per-sample allocation not given. Repertoires of vaccine and placebo recipients were sequenced from samples taken on day 63 after the first injection. Cohort 1b enrolled roughly 25 adults aged 18-55 years at a single site in Boston, USA, between 29 July and 7 August 2020. Ad26.COV2.S was a replication-incompetent adenovirus type 26 vector expressing a prefusion-stabilized SARS-CoV-2 spike protein from the original Wuhan strain.

This TCR was recovered from a person aged 18-60 years who received the Ad26.COV2.S COVID-19 vaccine or a placebo. The sequencing used peripheral blood, collected in a trial of Ad26.COV2.S vaccine versus placebo. The sequence joins TRBV3-1 (or the pseudogene TRBV3-2) to TRBJ2-5; the D call is possibly TRBD1 or TRBD2, each sharing 6 bases. The DNA sequence is given as TGTGCCAGCAGCCCCGACCGATCCGGGGGCACCCAGTACTTC. It encodes CASSPDRSGGTQYF.